One sample yielded the 20 T cell receptor beta chains listed below, sequenced in a study of T cells in Graves' hyperthyroidism and ophthalmopathy (dated by TCRdb to about 2019). Libraries were prepared through multiplex PCR. TCRdb shows the sequencer as Illumina HiSeq 2000. The TCR beta CDR3 regions were amplified from the RNA transcripts. A first-round RT-PCR of the TCR CDR3 used the HTBI primer set with the Qiagen OneStep RT-PCR kit. TCRdb reworked the public reads: Q25 trimming with fastp, MiXCR clone assembly, productive beta chains retained. Rows merge per CDR3 protein into single entries with the most common DNA and genes. The sample profile shows 370,000 or so distinct CDR3 sequences; 20% to 25% of them were found once. Of the sample, 70% to 75% falls within the top ten clones. Sequencing was done on a sample of blood. The receptors shown here come from a man aged 45-65 years with Graves' hyperthyroidism.

This clonotype was observed many times. As DNA, the CDR3 is TGTGCCAGCAGCTGGGACAGGGTTCGCGAGCAGTACTTC. Protein: CASSWDRVREQYF. This chain joins TRBV7-2 and TRBJ2-7; 9 bases align to TRBD1. Losses at the gene ends were 4 bases for V and 6 bases for J; bases not matched to a gene: 4. The CDR3 spans 13 residues. Per the germline V gene, CDR1 is SGHTA and CDR2 is FQGNSA.

The chain links TRBV20-1 to TRBJ1-1; 8 nucleotides agree with TRBD1. J lost 7 bases, V lost 0 bases, and 13 bases had no gene match. This CDR3 has 16 residues. Germline V gives CDR1 DFQATT, CDR2 SNEGSKA (reference sequence). In DNA form, the CDR3 reads TGCAGTGCTAGAGATCAGAGACAGGGGATTATTGATGAAGCTTTCTTT. Residues: CSARDQRQGIIDEAFF.

The rearrangement uses TRBV5-6 and TRBJ1-5; no reliable D call. This CDR3 is built from 14 residues. Trimming left V 0 bases short and J 1 base short, with 5 bases between. CDR1 and CDR2 (germline): SGHDT, YYEEEE. The CDR3 DNA reads as TGTGCCAGCAGCTTGGTTTCAAGCAATCAGCCCCAGCATTTT. Its protein product is CASSLVSSNQPQHF.

This clonotype appeared a few times. The rearrangement links TRBV3-1 to TRBJ2-1, with D perhaps matching TRBD2 (6 bases). The CDR3 contains 15 residues. Germline CDR1 LGHDT, CDR2 YNNKEL (reference sequence). Trimming took 6 bases from V and 6 from J, leaving 18 bases between them. The CDR3 sequence: CASSSPGLGVNEQFF. CDR3 bases: TGTGCCAGCAGTTCGCCGGGACTTGGGGTCAATGAGCAGTTCTTC.

The chain links TRBV5-1 to TRBJ1-2, with a possible D match to TRBD1 (6 bases). This CDR3 is 15 amino acids long. V lost 3 bases, J lost 4 bases, and 16 bases lay in between. Germline assignment: CDR1 SGHRS and CDR2 YFSETQ. As DNA, the CDR3 is TGCGCCAGCAGCTCTATGCCACAGGGAGGCTATGGCTACACCTTC. Protein: CASSSMPQGGYGYTF.

The V call is TRBV19, the J call TRBJ2-7, with D possibly TRBD2 on 6 matching bases. Looked up from germline, CDR1 is LNHDA and CDR2 is SQIVND (reference sequence). V lost 8 bases and J 4 bases, leaving 15 bases between the germline ends. The CDR3 loop spans 13 amino acids. CDR3 DNA: TGTGCCAGTGCCCTAGCGAATGGTTACGAGCAGTACTTC. Translated: CASALANGYEQYF.

CDR3 nucleotide sequence: TGTGCCAGCAGCCCCACGGGACAGCCTTATAGCAATCAGCCCCAGCATTTT. Translating it yields CASSPTGQPYSNQPQHF. V usage is TRBV6-1 and J usage is TRBJ1-5; TRBD1 matches 7 bases. Germline V gives CDR1 MNHNS, CDR2 SASEGT. This CDR3 is 17 amino acids long. The V and J ends lost 6 bases and 0 bases, in that order; junction bases with no gene match: 11.

The J gene is TRBJ1-1, the V gene TRBV12-3 or TRBV12-4; tentative D call: TRBD1 (6 bases). The CDR3 consists of 13 residues. The V gene lost 6 bases and the J gene lost 6 bases, with 14 bases spanning the gap. CDR3 sequence (DNA): TGTGCCAGCAGCGACAGGAATTCCGCTGAAGCTTTCTTT. Protein product: CASSDRNSAEAFF.

This clonotype was detected a few times. J is TRBJ2-7 and V is TRBV27, with 9 positions matching TRBD1. The CDR3 has 13 amino acids. Germline V gene sequence: CDR1 MNHEY, CDR2 SMNVEV (reference sequence). After removal of 5 bases from V and 7 bases from J, the junction contained 6 bases not matched to a gene. Written as DNA, the CDR3 is TGTGCCAGCAGTGTGACAGGGGGGAGTGAGCAGTACTTC. Translating it yields CASSVTGGSEQYF.

This chain uses TRBV11-2 with TRBJ2-7, with 9 bases fitting TRBD2. CDR1 and CDR2 from the germline V gene are SGHAT and FQNNGV. V trimming: 1 base; J trimming: 5 bases; junction bases outside the gene matches: 15. CDR3 length equals 18 residues. The CDR3 DNA is TGTGCCAGCAGCTTAGCCCCTGCCCACGCGGGAGGGCATAACGAGCAGTACTTC. Translating it yields CASSLAPAHAGGHNEQYF.

This clonotype was seen only a few times. The rearrangement joins TRBV3-1 to TRBJ2-5; D might be TRBD1 or TRBD2, each matching 5 bases. The V gene lost 3 bases and the J gene lost 5 bases, with 13 bases spanning the gap. This CDR3 has 14 amino acids. CDR1 and CDR2 (germline): LGHDT, YNNKEL (reference sequence). The CDR3 sequence: CASSQGPSGETQYF. CDR3 bases: TGTGCCAGCAGCCAGGGACCTAGTGGGGAGACCCAGTACTTC.

This clonotype came up many times. The chain is built from TRBV7-3 and TRBJ2-1, with TRBD2 as a possible D gene (5 bases). Trimming removed 5 bases from V and 2 bases from J, with 13 bases in between. The CDR3 is 15 residues long. Germline loops: CDR1 SGHTA, CDR2 FQGTGA. The CDR3 is CASSATSGPYNEQFF. The CDR3 region has the DNA TGTGCCAGCAGCGCCACGAGCGGCCCCTACAATGAGCAGTTCTTC.

This clonotype showed up just a few times. The chain links TRBV15 to TRBJ1-5; D might be TRBD1 (5 bases). The germline gives CDR1 LNHNV, CDR2 YYDKDF (reference sequence). V lost 2 bases to trimming and J lost 1 base, with 9 bases between them. There are 15 residues in the CDR3. The CDR3 here is CATSRLGESNQPQHF. CDR3 in DNA: TGTGCCACCAGCAGACTAGGGGAAAGCAATCAGCCCCAGCATTTT.

V is TRBV5-1 and J is TRBJ2-1; D perhaps matches TRBD2 (6 bases). This CDR3 has 12 amino acids. Trimming cost V 0 bases and J 10 bases, with 8 bases left between them. Germline CDR1 SGHRS, CDR2 YFSETQ. The CDR3 here is CASSLVSGEQFF. Here the CDR3 DNA reads TGCGCCAGCAGCTTGGTTAGCGGCGAGCAGTTCTTC. The full variable domain, its missing parts supplied by reference TRBV5-1 and TRBJ2-1, is KAGVTQTPRYLIKTRGQQVTLSCSPISGHRSVSWYQQTPGQGLQFLFEYFSETQRNKGNFPGRFSGRQFSNSRSEMNVSTLELGDSALYLCASSLVSGEQFFGPGTRLTVL.

The gene calls are TRBV28 and TRBJ1-2; a possible D gene is TRBD1 (5 bases). CDR1 is MDHEN, CDR2 SYDVKM, per germline. V was cut by 8 bases and J by 1 base, with 14 bases left in between. CDR3 length: 14 residues. The CDR3 nucleotides are TGTGCCAGCGGACTACGAGGACATAACTATGGCTACACCTTC. It codes for CASGLRGHNYGYTF.

This clonotype was counted a single time. The V gene is TRBV20-1, the J gene TRBJ2-1, with 10 bases identical to TRBD2. The CDR3 has 18 residues. Germline V gives CDR1 DFQATT, CDR2 SNEGSKA (reference sequence). The V gene end was trimmed by 3 bases and the J gene end by 0 bases; junction bases not matched to a gene: 11. The CDR3 bases are TGCAGTGCTAGTAAGGCTAGCGGGAGAGTTACCTCCTACAATGAGCAGTTCTTC. Protein: CSASKASGRVTSYNEQFF.

As DNA, the CDR3 is TGCAGTGCTAGAGAAGACCCTAGTGTCGGGGAGCTGTTTTTT. This gives the protein CSAREDPSVGELFF. The chain uses TRBV20-1 and TRBJ2-2; the D is unclear. Germline V lookup: CDR1 DFQATT, CDR2 SNEGSKA (reference sequence). The V end lost 0 bases, the J end lost 7 bases, and 12 bases lay between the germline ends. The CDR3 sequence is 14 residues long.

This clonotype was counted at least ten times. This chain joins TRBV12-3 or TRBV12-4 and TRBJ2-1, with 9 bases aligning to TRBD2. V shed 3 bases and J 8 bases; nucleotides not matched to a gene: 8. This CDR3 is 15 amino acids long. The CDR3 nucleotides read TGTGCCAGCAGTTTTGGGTATAGCGGGAGTGATGAGCAGTTCTTC. Protein: CASSFGYSGSDEQFF.

The rearrangement uses TRBV20-1 and TRBJ2-5; D remains ambiguous. Germline lookup yields CDR1 DFQATT and CDR2 SNEGSKA (reference sequence). V was cut by 2 bases and J by 4 bases, with 11 bases left in between. The CDR3 is made up of 13 amino acids. CDR3 nucleotide sequence: TGCAGTGCTAGAAAGGCTTCCCGAGAGACCCAGTACTTC. Its protein is CSARKASRETQYF.

This clonotype showed up just a few times. The genes are TRBV4-1 and TRBJ2-1; D uncertain. The CDR3 sequence is 11 residues long. The V gene lost 3 bases and the J gene lost 10 bases, with 7 bases spanning the gap. Germline loops: CDR1 MGHRA, CDR2 YSYEKL. The CDR3 bases are TGCGCCAGCAGCCAGAGCCAGGAGCAGTTCTTC. It is translated as CASSQSQEQFF.